This TCR beta chain came from a study of T-cell memory formation after mild COVID-19. V shed 2 bases and J shed 5 bases, with 12 bases lying between them. The germline V gene has CDR1 MNHEY and CDR2 SVGEGT. The CDR3 length is 14 residues. This clonotype occurred many times. Its antigen is unknown. Study-wide points: Clones shrinking from day 15 to 85 showed even CD4/CD8 mixes; later expanders tilted CD4+.

From the 5' RACE reads, TCRdb called clonotypes with MiXCR, one entry per CDR3 protein. The sample contains around 130,000 distinct CDR3 sequences, about 6% of which appear only once. The TCR sequence derives from an adult woman who had mild COVID-19 (a few samples of this study predate the infection). Cell type and time point are not known. The sequencing input was PBMCs or a T cell subset sorted from them (not recorded which). The chain links TRBV6-2 or TRBV6-3 to TRBJ1-2; no clear D gene. The chain's CDR3 is CASSYAGEVYGYTF. CDR3 DNA: TGTGCCAGCAGTTACGCCGGGGAGGTTTATGGCTACACCTTC.